This entry is about one T cell receptor (beta chain). These data are taken from a study of control samples from healthy donors and cancer patients. Here immunoSEQ multiplex PCR was the method, and the copy in TCRdb shows in-frame clones only, minus some. The table records around 230,000 clones, about 95% of them present only once. Trimming cost V 2 bases and J 2 bases, with 13 bases left between them. The germline V gene encodes CDR1 KGHSH and CDR2 LQKENI. There are 15 residues in the CDR3. The origin of this receptor is a man aged 50 or older in good health. The sample consisted of blood. V is TRBV18 and J is TRBJ2-7; D is unclear. Here the CDR3 reads CASSPTKGPAYEQYF. CDR3 sequence (DNA): TGTGCCAGCTCACCAACGAAAGGGCCCGCCTACGAGCAGTACTTC.